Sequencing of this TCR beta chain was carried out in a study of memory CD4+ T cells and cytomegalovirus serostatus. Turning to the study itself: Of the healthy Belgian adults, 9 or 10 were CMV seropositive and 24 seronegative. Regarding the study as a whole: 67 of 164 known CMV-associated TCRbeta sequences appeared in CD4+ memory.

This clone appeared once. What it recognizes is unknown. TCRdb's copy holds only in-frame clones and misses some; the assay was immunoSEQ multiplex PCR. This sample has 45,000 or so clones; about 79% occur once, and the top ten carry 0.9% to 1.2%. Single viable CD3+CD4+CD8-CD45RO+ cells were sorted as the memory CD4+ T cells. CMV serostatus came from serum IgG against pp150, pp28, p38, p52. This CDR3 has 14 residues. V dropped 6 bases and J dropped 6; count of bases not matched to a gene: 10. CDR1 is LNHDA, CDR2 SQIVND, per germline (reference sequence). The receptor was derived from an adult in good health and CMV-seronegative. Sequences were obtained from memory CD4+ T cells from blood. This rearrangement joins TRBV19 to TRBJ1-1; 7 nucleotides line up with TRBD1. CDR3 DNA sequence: TGTGCCAGTAGCATACAACTGACAGGGTCTGAAGCTTTCTTT. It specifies CASSIQLTGSEAFF.